This record covers a single TCR beta chain. Using a J-beta primer mix together with a sample-barcoded 5' primer, a second PCR was run for roughly 7 to 11 cycles. TCRdb re-analysed the 5' RACE reads in MiXCR, keeping a single row per CDR3 protein. In the table there are some 1,800,000 distinct CDR3 sequences, roughly two fifths of which are singletons. The entry originates in a study of blood T cells in healthy people across ages. Extractions gave at least 6 micrograms of total RNA per sample. The clonotype comes from a human donor in good health. Sequencing was carried out using blood.

DNA for the CDR3: TGCAGTGCTAAACTAGCGGGGATGAGCTCCTACAATGAGCAGTACTTC. Protein: CSAKLAGMSSYNEQYF. The chain is built from TRBV20-1 and TRBJ2-1, with 10 bases fitting TRBD2. The DNA end is a closer match to TRBJ2-7, so the J assignment may be wrong. CDR1 and CDR2 from the germline V gene are DFQATT and SNEGSKA (reference sequence). This CDR3 contains 16 residues.